This TCR beta chain was profiled in a study of graft-versus-host responses after intestinal transplantation. V dropped 0 bases and J dropped 5 bases, with 6 bases sitting between them. In germline, CDR1 is SGHRS, CDR2 YFSETQ. The CDR3 is 14 residues long. Here immunoSEQ multiplex PCR was the method, and the copy in TCRdb shows in-frame clones only, minus some. The repertoire holds 15,000 to 20,000 clones, with around 39% as singletons. With respect to this clone: Other nucleotide sequences from this sample produce the same CDR3.

The source was alloreactive CD4+ T cells from a mixed lymphocyte reaction culture, collected before intestinal transplant. Subset in this sample: CFSE-low proliferating T cells sorted from roughly six-day pre-transplant mixed lymphocyte reaction (GvH or HvG direction). This receptor was identified in a human patient who received an intestinal transplant. The V gene is TRBV5-1, the J gene TRBJ1-6; D is possibly TRBD1 (6 bases). The CDR3 sequence: CASSLGQDNSPLHF. CDR3 in DNA: TGCGCCAGCAGCTTGGGACAGGATAATTCACCCCTCCACTTT.